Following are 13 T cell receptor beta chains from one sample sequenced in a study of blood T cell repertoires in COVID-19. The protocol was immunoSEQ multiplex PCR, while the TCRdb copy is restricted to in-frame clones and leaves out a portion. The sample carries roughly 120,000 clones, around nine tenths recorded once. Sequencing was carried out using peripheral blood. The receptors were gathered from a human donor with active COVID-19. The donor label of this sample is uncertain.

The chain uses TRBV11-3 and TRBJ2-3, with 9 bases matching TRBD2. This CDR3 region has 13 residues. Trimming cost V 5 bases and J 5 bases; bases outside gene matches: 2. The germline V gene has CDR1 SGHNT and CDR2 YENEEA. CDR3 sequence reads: CASSQTSGDTQYF. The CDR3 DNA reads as TGTGCCAGCAGCCAGACTAGCGGAGATACGCAGTATTTT.

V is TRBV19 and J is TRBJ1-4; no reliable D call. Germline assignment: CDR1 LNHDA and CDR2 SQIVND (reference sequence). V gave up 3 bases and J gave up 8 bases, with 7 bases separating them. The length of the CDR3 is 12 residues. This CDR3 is CASSIGLEKLFF. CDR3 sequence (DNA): TGTGCCAGTAGTATTGGACTGGAAAAACTGTTTTTT. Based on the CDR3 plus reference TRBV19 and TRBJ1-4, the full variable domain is DGGITQSPKYLFRKEGQNVTLSCEQNLNHDAMYWYRQDPGQGLRLIYYSQIVNDFQKGDIAEGYSVSREKKESFPLTVTSAQKNPTAFYLCASSIGLEKLFFGSGTQLSVL.

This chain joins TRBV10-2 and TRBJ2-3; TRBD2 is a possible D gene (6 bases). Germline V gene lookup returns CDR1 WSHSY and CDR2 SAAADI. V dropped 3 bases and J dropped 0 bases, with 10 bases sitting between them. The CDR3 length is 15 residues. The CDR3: CASSDLAPSTDTQYF. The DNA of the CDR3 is TGCGCCAGCAGTGATCTAGCGCCAAGCACAGATACGCAGTATTTT.

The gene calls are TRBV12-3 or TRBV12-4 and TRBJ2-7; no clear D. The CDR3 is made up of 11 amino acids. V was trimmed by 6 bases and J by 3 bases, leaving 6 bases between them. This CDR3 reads CASSPYYEQYF. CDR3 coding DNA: TGTGCCAGCAGCCCTTACTACGAGCAGTACTTC.

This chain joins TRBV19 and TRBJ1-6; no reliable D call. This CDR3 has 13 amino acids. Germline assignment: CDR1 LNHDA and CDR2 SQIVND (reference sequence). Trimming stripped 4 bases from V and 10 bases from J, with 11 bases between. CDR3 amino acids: CASSTNRESPLHF. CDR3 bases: TGTGCCAGTAGTACCAACCGGGAATCACCCCTCCACTTT.

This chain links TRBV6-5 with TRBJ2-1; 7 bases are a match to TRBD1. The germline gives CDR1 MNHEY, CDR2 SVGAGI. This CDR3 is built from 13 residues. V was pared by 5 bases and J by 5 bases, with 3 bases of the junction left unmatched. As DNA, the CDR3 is TGTGCCAGCAGTAGGGGGCCCAACAATGAGCAGTTCTTC. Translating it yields CASSRGPNNEQFF.

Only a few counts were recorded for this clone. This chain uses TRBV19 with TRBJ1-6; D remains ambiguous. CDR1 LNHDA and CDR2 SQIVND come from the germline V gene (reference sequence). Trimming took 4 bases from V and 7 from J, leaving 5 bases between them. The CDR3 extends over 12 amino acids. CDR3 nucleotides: TGTGCCAGTAGTACCGAGAATTCACCCCTCCACTTT. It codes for CASSTENSPLHF.

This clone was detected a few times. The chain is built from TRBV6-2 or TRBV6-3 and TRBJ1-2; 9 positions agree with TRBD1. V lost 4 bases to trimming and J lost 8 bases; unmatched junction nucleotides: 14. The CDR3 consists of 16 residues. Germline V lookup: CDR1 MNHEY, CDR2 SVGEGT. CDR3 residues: CASSLTRTGEGIGYTF. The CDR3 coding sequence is TGTGCCAGCAGTTTAACCCGGACAGGGGAGGGCATCGGCTACACCTTC.

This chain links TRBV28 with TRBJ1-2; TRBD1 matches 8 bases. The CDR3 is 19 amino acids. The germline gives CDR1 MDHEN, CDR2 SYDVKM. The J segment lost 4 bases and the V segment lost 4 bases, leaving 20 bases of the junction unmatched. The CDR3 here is CASSSGGGTGGLFGYGYTF. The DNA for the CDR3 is TGTGCCAGCAGTTCGGGAGGAGGGACAGGCGGACTATTCGGCTATGGCTACACCTTC.

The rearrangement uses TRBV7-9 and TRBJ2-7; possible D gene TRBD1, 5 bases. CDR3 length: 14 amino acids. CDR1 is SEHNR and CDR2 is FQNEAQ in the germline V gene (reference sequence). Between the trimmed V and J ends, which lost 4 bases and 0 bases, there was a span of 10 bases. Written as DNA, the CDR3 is TGTGCCAGCAGCTCAACGACAGTCTCCTACGAGCAGTACTTC. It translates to CASSSTTVSYEQYF.

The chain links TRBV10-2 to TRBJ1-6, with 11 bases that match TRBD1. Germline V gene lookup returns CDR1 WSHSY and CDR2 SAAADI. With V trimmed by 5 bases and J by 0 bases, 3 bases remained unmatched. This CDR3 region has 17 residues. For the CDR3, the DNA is TGCGCCAGCAGTAGGGGACAGGGGGTCTCCTATAATTCACCCCTCCACTTT. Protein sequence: CASSRGQGVSYNSPLHF.

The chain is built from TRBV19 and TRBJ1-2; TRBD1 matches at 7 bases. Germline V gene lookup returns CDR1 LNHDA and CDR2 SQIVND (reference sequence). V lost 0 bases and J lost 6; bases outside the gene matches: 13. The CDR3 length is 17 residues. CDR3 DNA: TGTGCCAGTAGTATAGATCCAAGGCTTTGGGACAGTGATGGCTACACCTTC. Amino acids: CASSIDPRLWDSDGYTF. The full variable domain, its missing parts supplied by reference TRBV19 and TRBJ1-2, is DGGITQSPKYLFRKEGQNVTLSCEQNLNHDAMYWYRQDPGQGLRLIYYSQIVNDFQKGDIAEGYSVSREKKESFPLTVTSAQKNPTAFYLCASSIDPRLWDSDGYTFGSGTRLTVV.

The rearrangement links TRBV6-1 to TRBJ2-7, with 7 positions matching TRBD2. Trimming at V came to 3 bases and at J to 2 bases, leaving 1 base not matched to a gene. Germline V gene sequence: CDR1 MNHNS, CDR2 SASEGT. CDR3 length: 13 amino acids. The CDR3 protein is CASSEGGAYEQYF. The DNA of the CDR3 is TGTGCCAGCAGTGAGGGGGGGGCCTACGAGCAGTACTTC.